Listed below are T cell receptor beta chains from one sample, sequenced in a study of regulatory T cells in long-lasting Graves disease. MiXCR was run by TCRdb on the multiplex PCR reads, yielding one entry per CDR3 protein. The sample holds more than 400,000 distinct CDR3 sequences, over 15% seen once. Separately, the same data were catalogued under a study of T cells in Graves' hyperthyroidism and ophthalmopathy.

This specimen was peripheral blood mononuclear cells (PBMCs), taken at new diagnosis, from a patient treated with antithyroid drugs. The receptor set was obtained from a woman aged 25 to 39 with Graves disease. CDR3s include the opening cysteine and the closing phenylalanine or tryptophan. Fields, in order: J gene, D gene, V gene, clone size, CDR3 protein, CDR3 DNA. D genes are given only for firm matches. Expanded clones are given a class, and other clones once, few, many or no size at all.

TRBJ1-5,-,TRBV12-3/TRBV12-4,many,CASSLFGGGRQPQHF,TGTGCCAGCAGTTTATTCGGGGGCGGACGGCAGCCCCAGCATTTT
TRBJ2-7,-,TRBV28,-,CASSLEGQARYEQYF,TGTGCCAGCAGTTTAGAGGGTCAGGCGCGCTACGAGCAGTACTTC
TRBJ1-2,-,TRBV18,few,CASSPPPGANYGYTF,TGTGCCAGCTCACCACCGCCGGGAGCTAACTATGGCTACACCTTC
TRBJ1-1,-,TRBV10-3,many,CAISESSRSEAFF,TGTGCCATCAGTGAGTCGTCCAGGTCTGAAGCTTTCTTT
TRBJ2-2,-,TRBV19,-,CASSIPGQTFNTGELFF,TGTGCCAGTAGTATACCGGGACAAACGTTTAACACCGGGGAGCTGTTTTTT
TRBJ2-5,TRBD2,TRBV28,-,CASNLLSGRAVETQYF,TGTGCCAGCAACCTACTTAGCGGGAGGGCCGTGGAGACCCAGTACTTC
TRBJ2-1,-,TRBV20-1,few,CSARDLSSTYNEQFF,TGCAGTGCTAGAGATCTGTCTTCCACGTACAATGAGCAGTTCTTC
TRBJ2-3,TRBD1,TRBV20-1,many,CSVGQGQGVDTQYF,TGCAGTGTTGGACAGGGGCAGGGTGTAGATACGCAGTATTTT
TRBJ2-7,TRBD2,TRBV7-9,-,CASSQLAGDTGEQYF,TGTGCCAGCAGCCAGCTAGCGGGTGATACCGGGGAGCAGTACTTC
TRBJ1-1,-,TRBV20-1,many,CSATRESNTEAFF,TGCAGTGCTACTCGGGAGTCGAACACTGAAGCTTTCTTT
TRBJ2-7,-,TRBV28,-,CASQGFSYEQYF,TGTGCCAGCCAAGGGTTCTCCTACGAGCAGTACTTC
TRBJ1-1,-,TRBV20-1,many,CSARDGGMNTEAFF,TGCAGTGCTAGAGATGGAGGGATGAACACTGAAGCTTTCTTT
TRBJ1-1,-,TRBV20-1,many,CSARAGGGEAFF,TGCAGTGCTAGGGCCGGGGGCGGAGAAGCTTTCTTT
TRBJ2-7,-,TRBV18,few,CASSLSGEGEQYF,TGTGCCAGCTCACTATCAGGGGAAGGGGAGCAGTACTTC
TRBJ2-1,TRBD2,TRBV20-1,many,CSARDWRGGSGRWSEQFF,TGCAGTGCTAGAGATTGGAGGGGGGGTAGCGGGAGATGGAGTGAGCAGTTCTTC
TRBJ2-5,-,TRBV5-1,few,CASSFGTGETQYF,TGCGCCAGCAGCTTCGGAACAGGGGAGACCCAGTACTTC
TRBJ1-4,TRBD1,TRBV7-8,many,CASSLNRTGGLKLFF,TGTGCCAGCAGCTTAAACAGGACAGGAGGACTAAAACTGTTTTTT
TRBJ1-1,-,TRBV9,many,CASSVGGGEAFF,TGTGCCAGCAGCGTAGGGGGTGGAGAAGCTTTCTTT
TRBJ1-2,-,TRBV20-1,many,CSASINRQYYGYTF,TGCAGTGCTAGTATTAATCGACAGTACTATGGCTACACCTTC
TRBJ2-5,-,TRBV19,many,CASSIVAQETQYF,TGTGCCAGTAGTATAGTGGCTCAAGAGACCCAGTACTTC
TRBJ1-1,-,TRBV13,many,CASSAEGGTEAFF,TGTGCCAGCAGCGCGGAGGGGGGGACTGAAGCTTTCTTT
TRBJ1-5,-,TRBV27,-,CASSFGQGNQPQHF,TGTGCCAGCAGTTTCGGGCAGGGAAATCAGCCCCAGCATTTT
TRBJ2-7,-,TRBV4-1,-,CASSLTIGHEQYF,TGCGCCAGCAGCCTGACTATAGGGCACGAGCAGTACTTC
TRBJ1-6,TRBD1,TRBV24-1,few,CATSDLAGQMSSYNSPLHF,TGTGCCACCAGTGATTTAGCGGGACAGATGAGCTCCTATAATTCACCCCTCCACTTT
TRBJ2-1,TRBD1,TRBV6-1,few,CASSTRTGGVSVNEQFF,TGTGCCAGCAGCACCCGGACAGGGGGCGTATCGGTTAATGAGCAGTTCTTC
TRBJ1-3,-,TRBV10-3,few,CASSVRGFGNTIYF,TGTGCCAGCAGTGTCCGGGGTTTTGGAAACACCATATATTTT
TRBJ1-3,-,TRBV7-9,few,CASSSPGRRNTIYF,TGTGCCAGCAGCTCCCCCGGACGGAGAAACACCATATATTTT
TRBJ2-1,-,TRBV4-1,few,CASSPNGAADRDYEQFF,TGCGCCAGCAGCCCCAACGGCGCGGCAGACAGAGACTACGAGCAGTTCTTC
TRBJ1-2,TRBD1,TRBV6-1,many,CASTIPGQAGYTF,TGTGCCAGCACCATACCGGGACAGGCGGGCTACACCTTC
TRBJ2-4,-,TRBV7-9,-,CASSPPVPVGAKNIQYF,TGTGCCAGCAGCCCCCCGGTGCCGGTGGGGGCCAAAAACATTCAGTACTTC
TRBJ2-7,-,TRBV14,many,CASSLFDYEQYF,TGTGCCAGCAGCCTATTCGACTACGAGCAGTACTTC
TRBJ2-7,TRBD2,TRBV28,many,CASRDDWTSGPTYEQYF,TGTGCCAGCAGAGATGACTGGACTAGCGGGCCCACCTACGAGCAGTACTTC